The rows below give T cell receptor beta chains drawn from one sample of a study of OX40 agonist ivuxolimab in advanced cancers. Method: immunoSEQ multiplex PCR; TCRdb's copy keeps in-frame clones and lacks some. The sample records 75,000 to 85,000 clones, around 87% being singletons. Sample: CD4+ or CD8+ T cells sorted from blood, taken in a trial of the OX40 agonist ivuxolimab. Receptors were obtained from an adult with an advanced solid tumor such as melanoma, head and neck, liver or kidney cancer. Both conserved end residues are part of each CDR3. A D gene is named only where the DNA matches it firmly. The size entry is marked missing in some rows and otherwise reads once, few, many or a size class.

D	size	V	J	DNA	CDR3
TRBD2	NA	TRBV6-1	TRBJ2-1	TGTGCCAGCAGTAAAGGGACTAGCGGGAGAAATGAGCAGTTCTTC	CASSKGTSGRNEQFF
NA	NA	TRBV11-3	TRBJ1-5	TGTGCCAGCAGCTTAGATGCAGGAGACTTAACGAGCAATCAGCCCCAGCATTTT	CASSLDAGDLTSNQPQHF
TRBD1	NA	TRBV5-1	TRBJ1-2	TGCGCCAGCAGCTTAGGGACAGCGAGCTATGGCTACACCTTC	CASSLGTASYGYTF
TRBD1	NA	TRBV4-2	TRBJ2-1	TGTGCCAGCAGCCAAGTGACAGGGAGCTCCTACAATGAGCAGTTCTTC	CASSQVTGSSYNEQFF
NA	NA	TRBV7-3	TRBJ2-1	TGTGCCAGCAGCTCCGGCCACTACAATGAGCAGTTCTTC	CASSSGHYNEQFF
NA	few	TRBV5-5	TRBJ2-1	TGTGCCAGCAGCTTGGTCACAGGGACTGAGCAGTTCTTC	CASSLVTGTEQFF
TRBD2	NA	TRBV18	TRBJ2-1	TGTGCCAGCTCACCGCGGGGACTAGCGAGCTCCTACAATGAGCAGTTCTTC	CASSPRGLASSYNEQFF
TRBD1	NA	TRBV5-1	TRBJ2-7	TGCGCCAGCAGCTTGTCGGGGACAGGGGACTACGAGCAGTACTTC	CASSLSGTGDYEQYF
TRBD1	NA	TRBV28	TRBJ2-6	TGTGCCAGCAGAGAGCTCCCGGGACAGGGAAAAGGGGCCAACGTCCTGACTTTC	CASRELPGQGKGANVLTF
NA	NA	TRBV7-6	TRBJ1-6	TGTGCCAGCAGCTTAGCACGGGGGTCACCCCTCCACTTT	CASSLARGSPLHF
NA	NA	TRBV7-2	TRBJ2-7	TGTGCCAGCAGCTTAGTAGGGCAGTCCTACGAGCAGTACTTC	CASSLVGQSYEQYF
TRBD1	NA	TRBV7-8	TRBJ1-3	TGTGCCAGCAGCCGAGAGAGCCTGGGACAGAGCTCTGGAAACACCATATATTTT	CASSRESLGQSSGNTIYF
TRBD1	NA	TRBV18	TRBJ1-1	TGTGCCAGCTCACCGCTGACCGGACAGGGGATAATGAACACTGAAGCTTTCTTT	CASSPLTGQGIMNTEAFF
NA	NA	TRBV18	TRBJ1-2	TGTGCCAGCTCACCCGGACAGTACTATGGCTACACCTTC	CASSPGQYYGYTF
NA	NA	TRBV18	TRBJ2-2	TGTGCCAGCTCACCACCAAATCTGGACAGCCTAACCGGGGAGCTGTTTTTT	CASSPPNLDSLTGELFF
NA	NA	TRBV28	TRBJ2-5	TGTGCCAGCAGTTTTATAGGTTGGCTAGCGCTTGAAGAGACCCAGTACTTC	CASSFIGWLALEETQYF
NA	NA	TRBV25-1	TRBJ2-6	TGTGCCAGCAGCCTTGGGGGGGCCAACGTCCTGACTTTC	CASSLGGANVLTF
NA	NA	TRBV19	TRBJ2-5	TGTGCCCGTTTTGGGGCAGGTTCAGCGCAAGAGACCCAGTACTTC	CARFGAGSAQETQYF
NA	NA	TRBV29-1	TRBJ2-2	TGCAGCTCCCTAGGGGGGGCTGGCACCGGGGAGCTGTTTTTT	CSSLGGAGTGELFF
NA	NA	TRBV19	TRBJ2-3	TGTGCCAGCCGGGATTTTCGGTATTTT	CASRDFRYF
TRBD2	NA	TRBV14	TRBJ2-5	TGTGCCAGCAGCCAAGATAGCGGGAGAGGTGCAGAGACCCAGTACTTC	CASSQDSGRGAETQYF
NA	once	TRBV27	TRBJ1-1	TGTGCCAGCAGTTTATACCGGGGGACACTGAACACTGAAGCTTTCTTT	CASSLYRGTLNTEAFF
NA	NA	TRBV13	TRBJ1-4	TGCGCCAGCAGCCAAGAAGGGCAGGGGACTGAAAAACTGTTTTTT	CASSQEGQGTEKLFF
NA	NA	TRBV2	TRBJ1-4	TGTGCCAGCATTAGTTGGGCCAGAGACACAACTAATGAAAAACTGTTTTTT	CASISWARDTTNEKLFF
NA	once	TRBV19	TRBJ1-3	TGTGCCAGTAGGCTTCCCCCGAGCTCTGGAAACACCATATATTTT	CASRLPPSSGNTIYF
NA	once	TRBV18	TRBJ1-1	TGTGCCAGCTCACCATTTGGGTTGACCACTGAAGCTTTCTTT	CASSPFGLTTEAFF
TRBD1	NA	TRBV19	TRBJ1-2	TGTGCCAGTAGTTTCGTACAGGGGATCTATGGCTACACCTTC	CASSFVQGIYGYTF
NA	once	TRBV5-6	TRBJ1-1	TGTGCCAGCATCAACATGGACCGATTGAACACTGAAGCTTTCTTT	CASINMDRLNTEAFF
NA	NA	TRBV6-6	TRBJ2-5	TGTGCCAGCAGTTACGGGGCGGTGGAGACCCAGTACTTC	CASSYGAVETQYF
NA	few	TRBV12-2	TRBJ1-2	TGTGCAAGTCGCTTAATTTTCTTTTCAATTTCGCGGCAGACTAGAAATGGCTACACCTTC	CASRLIFFSISRQTRNGYTF
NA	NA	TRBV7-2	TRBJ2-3	TGTGCCAGCAGCTTAGTAACGAATCTCCCACAAACGCAGTATTTT	CASSLVTNLPQTQYF
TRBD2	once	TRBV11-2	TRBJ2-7	TGTGCCAGCAGCTTAGGAGGCGGGAGGATCTACGAGCAGTACTTC	CASSLGGGRIYEQYF
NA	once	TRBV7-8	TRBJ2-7	TGTGCCAGCAGCTTACCTCGGGGGGAGCAGTACTTC	CASSLPRGEQYF
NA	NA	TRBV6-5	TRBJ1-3	TGTGCCAGCAGTCCGGGTGGAAACACCATATATTTT	CASSPGGNTIYF
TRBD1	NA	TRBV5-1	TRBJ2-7	TGCGCCAGCAGCTTGCCAACAGGGGACGAGCAGTACTTC	CASSLPTGDEQYF
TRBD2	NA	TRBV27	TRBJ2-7	TGTGCCAGCGGGGGTGGACTAGCGGGAGTAAGTAGCTCCTACGAGCAGTACTTC	CASGGGLAGVSSSYEQYF
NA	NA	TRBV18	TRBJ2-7	TGTGCCAGCTCACCGCCCTCAACGGGGCAGACTTACTACGAGCAGTACTTC	CASSPPSTGQTYYEQYF
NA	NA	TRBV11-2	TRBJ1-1	TGTGCCAGCAGCTTAGTAGGGAACACTGAAGCTTTCTTT	CASSLVGNTEAFF
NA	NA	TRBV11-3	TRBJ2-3	TGTGCCAGCAGCCCCTACACAGATACGCAGTATTTT	CASSPYTDTQYF
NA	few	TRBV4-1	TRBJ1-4	TGCGCCAGCAGCCAAGGGAAGGGAAGCACTAATGAAAAACTGTTTTTT	CASSQGKGSTNEKLFF
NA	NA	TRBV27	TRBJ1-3	TGTGCCAGCAGCCGACAGTACTCTGGAAACACCATATATTTT	CASSRQYSGNTIYF
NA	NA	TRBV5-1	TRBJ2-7	TGCGCCAGCAGCGATACCGGGATTACCTACGAGCAGTACTTC	CASSDTGITYEQYF
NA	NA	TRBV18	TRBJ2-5	TGTGCCAGCTCACCACCCACAAGAGAGACCCAGTACTTC	CASSPPTRETQYF
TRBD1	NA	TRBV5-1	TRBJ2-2	TGCGCCAGCAGCTTGGAACAGGGGGCGAACACCGGGGAGCTGTTTTTT	CASSLEQGANTGELFF
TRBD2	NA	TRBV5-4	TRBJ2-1	TGTGCCAGCAGCCGCGCGGCTAGCGGGAGAGGTAATGAGCAGTTCTTC	CASSRAASGRGNEQFF
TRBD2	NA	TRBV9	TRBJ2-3	TGTGCCAGCAGCGTAGGTTCTGGCGGGAGGGTCGGAGCTAGCACAGATACGCAGTATTTT	CASSVGSGGRVGASTDTQYF
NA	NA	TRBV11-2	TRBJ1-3	TGTGCCAGCAGCTTAGGGGTATCTGGAAACACCATATATTTT	CASSLGVSGNTIYF
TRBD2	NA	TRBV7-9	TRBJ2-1	TGTGCCAGCAGCTTAGCGACGACTAGCGGGCCGGCAGGTGAGCAGTTCTTC	CASSLATTSGPAGEQFF
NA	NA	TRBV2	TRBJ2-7	TGTGCCAGCAGTGGACAGACACCCTACGAGCAGTACTTC	CASSGQTPYEQYF
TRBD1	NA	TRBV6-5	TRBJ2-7	TGTGCCAGCAGTGATCTCCGGACAGGGAACTTC	CASSDLRTGNF